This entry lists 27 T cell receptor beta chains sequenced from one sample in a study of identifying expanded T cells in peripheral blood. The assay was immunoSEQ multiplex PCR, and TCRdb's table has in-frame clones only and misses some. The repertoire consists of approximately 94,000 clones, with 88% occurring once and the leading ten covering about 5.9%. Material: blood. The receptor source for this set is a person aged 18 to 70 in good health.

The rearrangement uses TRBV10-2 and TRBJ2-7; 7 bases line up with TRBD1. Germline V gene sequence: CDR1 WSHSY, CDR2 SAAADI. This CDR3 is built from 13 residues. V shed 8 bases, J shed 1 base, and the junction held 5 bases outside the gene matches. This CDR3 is CASRRGQSYEQYF. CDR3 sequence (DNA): TGCGCCAGCCGTAGGGGACAGTCCTACGAGCAGTACTTC.

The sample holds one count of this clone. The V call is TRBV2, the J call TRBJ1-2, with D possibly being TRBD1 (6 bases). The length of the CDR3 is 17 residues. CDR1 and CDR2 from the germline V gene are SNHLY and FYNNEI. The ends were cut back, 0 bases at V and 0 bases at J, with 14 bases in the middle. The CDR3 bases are TGTGCCAGCAGTGAAGCCACAGGGTTTATAGCTAACTATGGCTACACCTTC. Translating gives CASSEATGFIANYGYTF.

Written as DNA, the CDR3 is TGCGCCAGCAGTGGTGTTGGGGGTAACGGCTACACCTTC. This translates into CASSGVGGNGYTF. The chain uses TRBV10-2 and TRBJ1-2; a possible D gene is TRBD1 (5 bases). The CDR3 is 13 residues long. Germline values: CDR1 WSHSY, CDR2 SAAADI. V lost 4 bases to trimming and J lost 8 bases, with 14 bases between them.

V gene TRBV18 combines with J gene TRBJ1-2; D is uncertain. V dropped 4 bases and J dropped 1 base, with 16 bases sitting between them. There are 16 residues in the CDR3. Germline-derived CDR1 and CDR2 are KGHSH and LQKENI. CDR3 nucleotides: TGTGCCAGCTCACTAAACTCGCCCGGAGGTAACTATGGCTACACCTTC. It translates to CASSLNSPGGNYGYTF.

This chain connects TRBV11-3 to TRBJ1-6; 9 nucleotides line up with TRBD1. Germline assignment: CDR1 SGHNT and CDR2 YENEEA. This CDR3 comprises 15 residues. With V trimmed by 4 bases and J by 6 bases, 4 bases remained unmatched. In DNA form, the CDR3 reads TGTGCCAGCAGCTCGGGACAGGGAGGTAATTCACCCCTCCACTTT. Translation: CASSSGQGGNSPLHF.

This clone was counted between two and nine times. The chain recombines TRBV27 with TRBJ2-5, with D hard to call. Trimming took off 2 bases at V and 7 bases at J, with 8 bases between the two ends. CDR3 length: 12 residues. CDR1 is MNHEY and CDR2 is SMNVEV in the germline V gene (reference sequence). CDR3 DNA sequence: TGTGCCAGCAGTTTAGGATGGGGGACCCAGTACTTC. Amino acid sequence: CASSLGWGTQYF.

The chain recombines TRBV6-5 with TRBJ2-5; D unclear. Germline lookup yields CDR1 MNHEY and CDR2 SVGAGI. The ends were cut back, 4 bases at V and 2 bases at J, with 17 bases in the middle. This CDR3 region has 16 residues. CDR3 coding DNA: TGTGCCAGCAGTTGGTTTCGGCAGCACCAACAAGAGACCCAGTACTTC. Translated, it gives CASSWFRQHQQETQYF.

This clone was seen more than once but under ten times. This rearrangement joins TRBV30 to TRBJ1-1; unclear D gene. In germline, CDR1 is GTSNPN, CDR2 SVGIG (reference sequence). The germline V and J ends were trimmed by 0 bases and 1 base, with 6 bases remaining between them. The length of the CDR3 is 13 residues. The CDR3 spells CAWSVLKNTEAFF. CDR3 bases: TGTGCCTGGAGTGTACTGAAGAACACTGAAGCTTTCTTT.

The CDR3: CASTFTGDAVNTEAFF. For the CDR3, the DNA is TGTGCCAGCACCTTTACAGGGGATGCGGTGAACACTGAAGCTTTCTTT. The gene calls are TRBV7-9 and TRBJ1-1; 7 bases align to TRBD1. The CDR3 has 16 residues. Germline lookup yields CDR1 SEHNR and CDR2 FQNEAQ (reference sequence). V shed 7 bases and J 0 bases; nucleotides not matched to a gene: 11.

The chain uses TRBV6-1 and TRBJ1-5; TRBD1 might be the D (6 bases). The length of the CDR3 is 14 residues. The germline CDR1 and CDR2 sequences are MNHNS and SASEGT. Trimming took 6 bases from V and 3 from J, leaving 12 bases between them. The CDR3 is CASSLGQTNQPQHF. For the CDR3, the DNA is TGTGCCAGCAGCTTGGGACAAACCAATCAGCCCCAGCATTTT.

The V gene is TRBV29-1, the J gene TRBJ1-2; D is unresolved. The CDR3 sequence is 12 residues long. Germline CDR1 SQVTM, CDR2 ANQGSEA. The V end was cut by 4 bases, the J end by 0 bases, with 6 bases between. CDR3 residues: CSVVSTNYGYTF. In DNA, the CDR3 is TGCAGCGTTGTCAGTACTAACTATGGCTACACCTTC.

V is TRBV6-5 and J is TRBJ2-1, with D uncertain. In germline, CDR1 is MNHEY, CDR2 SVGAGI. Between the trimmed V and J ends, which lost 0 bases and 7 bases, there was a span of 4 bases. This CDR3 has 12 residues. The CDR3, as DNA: TGTGCCAGCAGTTACTCGCGTAATGAGCAGTTCTTC. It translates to CASSYSRNEQFF.

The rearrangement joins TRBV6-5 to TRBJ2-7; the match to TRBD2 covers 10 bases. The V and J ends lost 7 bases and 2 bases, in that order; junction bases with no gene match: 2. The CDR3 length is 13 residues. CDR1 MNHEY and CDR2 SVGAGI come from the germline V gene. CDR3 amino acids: CASKSGGAYEQYF. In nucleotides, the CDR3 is TGTGCCAGCAAGAGCGGGGGGGCCTACGAGCAGTACTTC.

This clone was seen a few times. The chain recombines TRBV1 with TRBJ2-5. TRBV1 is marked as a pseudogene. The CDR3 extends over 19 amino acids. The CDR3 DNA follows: TGCACCAGCAGCCCTCCGGCCTGTTCAGAAAAAGCCCCCCAAGAGACCCAGTACTTC. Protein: CTSSPPACSEKAPQETQYF.

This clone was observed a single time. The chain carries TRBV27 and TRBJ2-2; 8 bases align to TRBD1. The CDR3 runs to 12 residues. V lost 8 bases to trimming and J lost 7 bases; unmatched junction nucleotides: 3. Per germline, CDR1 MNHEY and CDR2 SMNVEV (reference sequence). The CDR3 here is CASHGTGGELFF. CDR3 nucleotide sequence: TGTGCCAGCCATGGGACAGGCGGGGAGCTGTTTTTT.

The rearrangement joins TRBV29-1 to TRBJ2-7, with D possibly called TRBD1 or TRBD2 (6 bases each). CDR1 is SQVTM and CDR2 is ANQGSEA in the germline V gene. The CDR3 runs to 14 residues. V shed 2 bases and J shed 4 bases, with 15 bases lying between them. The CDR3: CSVEYSGGSYEQYF. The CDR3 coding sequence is TGCAGCGTTGAATATTCCGGGGGCAGTTACGAGCAGTACTTC.

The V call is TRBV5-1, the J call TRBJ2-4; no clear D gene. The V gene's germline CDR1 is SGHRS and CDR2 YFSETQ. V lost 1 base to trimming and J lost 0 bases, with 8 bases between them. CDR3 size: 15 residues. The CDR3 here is CASSLNGQAKNIQYF. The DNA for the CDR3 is TGCGCCAGCAGCTTGAATGGTCAAGCCAAAAACATTCAGTACTTC.

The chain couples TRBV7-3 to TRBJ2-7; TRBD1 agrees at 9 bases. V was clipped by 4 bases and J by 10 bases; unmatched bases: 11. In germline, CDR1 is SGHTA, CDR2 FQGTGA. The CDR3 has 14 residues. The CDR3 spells CASSSKGQGTIQYF. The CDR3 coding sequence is TGTGCCAGCAGCTCAAAAGGACAGGGGACCATCCAGTACTTC.

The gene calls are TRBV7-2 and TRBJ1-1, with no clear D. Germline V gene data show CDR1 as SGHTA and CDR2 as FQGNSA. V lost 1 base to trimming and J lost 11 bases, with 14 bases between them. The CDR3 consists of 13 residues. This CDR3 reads CASSLVRRAEAFF. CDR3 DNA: TGTGCCAGCAGCTTAGTTAGGCGCGCAGAGGCTTTCTTT.

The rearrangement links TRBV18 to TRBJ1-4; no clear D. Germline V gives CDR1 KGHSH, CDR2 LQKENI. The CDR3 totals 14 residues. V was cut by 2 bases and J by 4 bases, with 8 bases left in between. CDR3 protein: CASSPRQDNEKLFF. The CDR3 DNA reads TGTGCCAGCTCACCAAGGCAGGATAATGAAAAACTGTTTTTT. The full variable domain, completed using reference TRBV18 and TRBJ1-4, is NAGVMQNPRHLVRRRGQEARLRCSPMKGHSHVYWYRQLPEEGLKFMVYLQKENIIDESGMPKERFSAEFPKEGPSILRIQQVVRGDSAAYFCASSPRQDNEKLFFGSGTQLSVL.

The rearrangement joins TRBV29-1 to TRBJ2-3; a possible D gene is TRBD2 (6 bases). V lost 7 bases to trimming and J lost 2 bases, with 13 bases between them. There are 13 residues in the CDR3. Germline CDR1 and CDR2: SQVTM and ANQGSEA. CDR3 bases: TGCAGCGCCCCTGGACTATACACAGATACGCAGTATTTT. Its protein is CSAPGLYTDTQYF.

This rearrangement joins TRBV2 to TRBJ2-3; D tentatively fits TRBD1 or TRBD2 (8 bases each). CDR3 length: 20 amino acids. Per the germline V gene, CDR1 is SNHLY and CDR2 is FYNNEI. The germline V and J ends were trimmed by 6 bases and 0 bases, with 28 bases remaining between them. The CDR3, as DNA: TGTGCCAGCAGGACTAGCGACAGGGGCGAATCCCCGCCTAGCACAGATACGCAGTATTTT. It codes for CASRTSDRGESPPSTDTQYF.

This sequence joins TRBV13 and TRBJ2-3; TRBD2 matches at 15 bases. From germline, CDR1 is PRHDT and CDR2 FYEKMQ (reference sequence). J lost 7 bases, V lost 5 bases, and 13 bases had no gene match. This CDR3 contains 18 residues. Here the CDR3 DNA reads TGTGCCAGCAGCCCTGGACTAGCGGGAGGGCCGAGAAGTCATACGCAGTATTTT. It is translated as CASSPGLAGGPRSHTQYF.

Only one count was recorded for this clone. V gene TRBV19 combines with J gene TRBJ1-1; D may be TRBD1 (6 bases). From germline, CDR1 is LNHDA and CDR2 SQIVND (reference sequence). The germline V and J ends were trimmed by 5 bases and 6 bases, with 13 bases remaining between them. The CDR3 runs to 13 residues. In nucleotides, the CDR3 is TGTGCCAGTAGTTCGGTTACAGGGTCTGAAGCTTTCTTT. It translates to CASSSVTGSEAFF.

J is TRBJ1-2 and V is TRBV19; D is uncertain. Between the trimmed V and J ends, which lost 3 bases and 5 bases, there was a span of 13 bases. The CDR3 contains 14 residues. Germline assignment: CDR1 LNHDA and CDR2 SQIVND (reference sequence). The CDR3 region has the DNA TGTGCCAGTAGTATTCCGGGAGCTATGTATGGCTACACCTTC. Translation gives CASSIPGAMYGYTF.

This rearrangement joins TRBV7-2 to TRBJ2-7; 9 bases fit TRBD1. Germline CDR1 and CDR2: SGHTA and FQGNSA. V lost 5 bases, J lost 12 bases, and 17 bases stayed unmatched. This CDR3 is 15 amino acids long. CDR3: CASSPGWGQGWRRYF. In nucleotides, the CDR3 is TGTGCCAGCAGCCCAGGATGGGGACAGGGCTGGAGGCGGTACTTC.

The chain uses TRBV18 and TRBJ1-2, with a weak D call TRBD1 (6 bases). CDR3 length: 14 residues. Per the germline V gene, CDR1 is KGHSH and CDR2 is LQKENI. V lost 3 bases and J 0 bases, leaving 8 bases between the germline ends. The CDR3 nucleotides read TGTGCCAGCTCACCCCGGGACACTAACTATGGCTACACCTTC. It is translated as CASSPRDTNYGYTF.